The 20 T cell receptor beta chains below come from one sample, sequenced in a study of OX40 agonist ivuxolimab in advanced cancers. Assay: immunoSEQ multiplex PCR; the TCRdb copy retains only in-frame clones and omits some. The data contain 55,000 to 80,000 clones, 75% to 90% of them singletons. The sequencing here drew on CD4+ or CD8+ T cells sorted from blood, taken in a trial of the OX40 agonist ivuxolimab. These receptors all come from an adult with an advanced solid tumor such as melanoma, head and neck, liver or kidney cancer.

J is TRBJ2-5 and V is TRBV7-9; D may be TRBD1 or TRBD2 (5 bases each). The germline V and J ends were trimmed by 3 bases and 3 bases, with 14 bases remaining between them. Germline V gene sequence: CDR1 SEHNR, CDR2 FQNEAQ (reference sequence). There are 15 residues in the CDR3. The CDR3 protein is CASSFPFEGKETQYF. The CDR3 bases are TGTGCCAGCAGCTTCCCCTTCGAGGGGAAAGAGACCCAGTACTTC. Complete variable domain (other parts from reference TRBV7-9 and TRBJ2-5): DTGVSQNPRHKITKRGQNVTFRCDPISEHNRLYWYRQTLGQGPEFLTYFQNEAQLEKSRLLSDRFSAERPKGSFSTLEIQRTEQGDSAMYLCASSFPFEGKETQYFGPGTRLLVL.

The sample holds one count of this clone. This chain links TRBV6-5 with TRBJ1-4; D gene unclear. The CDR3 sequence is 14 residues long. The V end was cut by 5 bases, the J end by 4 bases, with 11 bases between. The germline CDR1 and CDR2 sequences are MNHEY and SVGAGI. The CDR3 region is CASSHKMGNEKLFF. The CDR3 nucleotides read TGTGCCAGCAGTCACAAAATGGGTAATGAAAAACTGTTTTTT.

The rearrangement joins TRBV11-2 to TRBJ1-1; D is undetermined. CDR1 SGHAT and CDR2 FQNNGV come from the germline V gene. The CDR3 length is 14 residues. Trimming cost V 0 bases and J 1 base, with 6 bases left between them. The CDR3 DNA reads TGTGCCAGCAGCTTAGATGCCGGGAACACTGAAGCTTTCTTT. This translates into CASSLDAGNTEAFF.

The V call is TRBV9, the J call TRBJ2-3, with 8 bases that match TRBD2. The CDR3 extends over 16 amino acids. Germline values: CDR1 SGDLS, CDR2 YYNGEE. V lost 4 bases, J lost 5 bases, and 12 bases stayed unmatched. The CDR3 spells CASSPSAGGAGDTQYF. In DNA, the CDR3 is TGTGCCAGCAGCCCTTCGGCCGGGGGGGCGGGAGATACGCAGTATTTT.

The rearrangement links TRBV7-3 to TRBJ2-3; the D is unclear. In germline, CDR1 is SGHTA, CDR2 FQGTGA. V shed 3 bases and J shed 0 bases, with 4 bases lying between them. This CDR3 has 13 amino acids. The CDR3 nucleotides read TGTGCCAGCAGCTTCCCGAGCACAGATACGCAGTATTTT. Its translation is CASSFPSTDTQYF.

The chain combines TRBV28 with TRBJ1-2; D not resolved. The V and J ends lost 3 bases and 4 bases respectively, with 9 bases between them. CDR3 length: 13 amino acids. CDR1 is MDHEN and CDR2 is SYDVKM in the germline V gene. The CDR3 coding sequence is TGTGCCAGCAGTTTGTCAGGCCCCTATGGCTACACCTTC. This translates into CASSLSGPYGYTF.

This clone is a singleton in its sample. V and J are TRBV30 and TRBJ1-4, with TRBD1 as a possible D gene (5 bases). Germline loops: CDR1 GTSNPN, CDR2 SVGIG (reference sequence). V was cut by 0 bases and J by 6 bases, with 14 bases left in between. CDR3 length equals 15 residues. The CDR3 loop reads CAWSVRAGLYEKLFF. The CDR3 DNA is TGTGCCTGGAGTGTACGAGCAGGGCTGTATGAAAAACTGTTTTTT.

The genes are TRBV19 and TRBJ2-5, with D perhaps matching TRBD2 (6 bases). Trimming pared 3 bases from V and 2 bases from J, leaving 7 bases between. CDR3 length: 13 residues. The germline V gene has CDR1 LNHDA and CDR2 SQIVND (reference sequence). The CDR3 protein is CASSIGSQETQYF. The CDR3 bases are TGTGCCAGTAGTATCGGGAGTCAAGAGACCCAGTACTTC.

The gene calls are TRBV7-9 and TRBJ1-1; no clear D. Germline V gene sequence: CDR1 SEHNR, CDR2 FQNEAQ (reference sequence). V was cut by 5 bases and J by 0 bases, with 7 bases left in between. The CDR3 runs 13 residues. CDR3 coding DNA: TGTGCCAGCAGCCCACAGATGAACACTGAAGCTTTCTTT. Amino acids: CASSPQMNTEAFF.

The chain links TRBV7-9 to TRBJ1-5, with TRBD1 matching 7 bases. The CDR3 has 16 amino acids. CDR1 and CDR2 from the germline V gene are SEHNR and FQNEAQ (reference sequence). V gave up 5 bases and J gave up 0 bases; unmatched junction bases: 7. CDR3 residues: CASSIGTANSNQPQHF. The CDR3 DNA follows: TGTGCCAGCAGCATCGGGACAGCTAATAGCAATCAGCCCCAGCATTTT.

The chain combines TRBV18 with TRBJ1-1; D is unclear. Per germline, CDR1 KGHSH and CDR2 LQKENI. Deletions cut 2 bases from V and 2 bases from J, with 3 bases between. This CDR3 is built from 12 residues. CDR3 nucleotide sequence: TGTGCCAGCTCACCAATTAACACTGAAGCTTTCTTT. Translation gives CASSPINTEAFF.

This chain joins TRBV6-5 and TRBJ1-1; TRBD1 matches 10 bases. CDR1 is MNHEY and CDR2 is SVGAGI in the germline V gene. Unmatched junction bases numbered 2, after V lost 2 bases and J lost 5 bases. This CDR3 contains 14 residues. Here the CDR3 DNA reads TGTGCCAGCAGTTACGACAGGGGGCGGACTGAAGCTTTCTTT. It encodes CASSYDRGRTEAFF.

The chain has TRBV4-1 and TRBJ2-1; 7 bases are shared with TRBD1. The CDR3 contains 16 residues. V dropped 0 bases and J dropped 1; count of bases not matched to a gene: 3. From germline, CDR1 is MGHRA and CDR2 YSYEKL. CDR3 nucleotide sequence: TGCGCCAGCAGCCAAGATCCGACAGGGTCCTACAATGAGCAGTTCTTC. As protein: CASSQDPTGSYNEQFF.

This clone has only a few counts. The V call is TRBV29-1, the J call TRBJ1-4; unclear D gene. This CDR3 has 13 amino acids. Germline CDR1 reads SQVTM; CDR2 reads ANQGSEA. V was cut by 4 bases and J by 3 bases, with 9 bases left in between. The CDR3 sequence is CSVGSPSNEKLFF. CDR3 DNA sequence: TGCAGCGTTGGTTCCCCGTCTAATGAAAAACTGTTTTTT.

This chain connects TRBV10-3 to TRBJ2-7, with D perhaps TRBD1 or TRBD2 (5 bases each). The V gene lost 11 bases and the J gene lost 6 bases, with 14 bases spanning the gap. Germline V lookup: CDR1 ENHRY, CDR2 SYGVKD. The CDR3 loop spans 11 amino acids. The CDR3: CAGGASGEQYF. The CDR3 coding sequence is TGTGCCGGGGGTGCTTCAGGCGAGCAGTACTTC.

This chain connects TRBV19 to TRBJ1-5, with 7 bases that match TRBD1. The CDR3 is made up of 15 amino acids. V was pared by 7 bases and J by 9 bases, with 15 bases of the junction left unmatched. The germline CDR1 and CDR2 sequences are LNHDA and SQIVND (reference sequence). The CDR3 spells CASKVGGQAPGPQHF. As DNA, the CDR3 is TGTGCCAGTAAGGTCGGCGGACAGGCCCCTGGGCCCCAGCATTTT.

The table lists this clone with a count of one. This same CDR3 is encoded by further DNA sequences in the sample. The chain uses TRBV7-9 and TRBJ1-1, with D maybe TRBD1 (6 bases). The ends were cut back, 5 bases at V and 1 base at J, with 11 bases in the middle. CDR1 is SEHNR and CDR2 is FQNEAQ in the germline V gene (reference sequence). The CDR3 sequence is 14 residues long. The CDR3 nucleotides are TGTGCCAGCAGCCTAGGACAGACGAACACTGAAGCTTTCTTT. It codes for CASSLGQTNTEAFF.

The rearrangement links TRBV10-3 to TRBJ2-7, with D unresolved. The CDR3 is 13 residues long. From germline, CDR1 is ENHRY and CDR2 SYGVKD. V shed 10 bases and J shed 3 bases, with 16 bases lying between them. CDR3 region: CATTTPQGYEQYF. In nucleotides, the CDR3 is TGTGCCACCACGACCCCCCAAGGCTACGAGCAGTACTTC.

The chain couples TRBV9 to TRBJ2-1; D possibly corresponds to TRBD1 (5 bases). V lost 0 bases to trimming and J lost 7 bases, with 20 bases between them. The CDR3 loop spans 17 amino acids. CDR1 is SGDLS, CDR2 YYNGEE, per germline. The CDR3 coding sequence is TGTGCCAGCAGCGTAGGGAATGCAGGGCGATTAGAGAATGAGCAGTTCTTC. The encoded protein is CASSVGNAGRLENEQFF. The full variable domain, completed using reference TRBV9 and TRBJ2-1, is DSGVTQTPKHLITATGQRVTLRCSPRSGDLSVYWYQQSLDQGLQFLIQYYNGEERAKGNILERFSAQQFPDLHSELNLSSLELGDSALYFCASSVGNAGRLENEQFFGPGTRLTVL.

In nucleotides, the CDR3 is TGTGCCAGTAGTTTGACAGGGGGTACTGAAGCTTTCTTT. Translating it yields CASSLTGGTEAFF. The chain recombines TRBV19 with TRBJ1-1, with TRBD1 identical over 9 bases. CDR1 is LNHDA, CDR2 SQIVND, per germline (reference sequence). The junction had 3 bases not matched to a gene; V was cut back by 5 bases and J by 5 bases. The length of the CDR3 is 13 residues. The full variable domain, in which reference TRBV19 and TRBJ1-1 provide the parts outside the CDR3, is DGGITQSPKYLFRKEGQNVTLSCEQNLNHDAMYWYRQDPGQGLRLIYYSQIVNDFQKGDIAEGYSVSREKKESFPLTVTSAQKNPTAFYLCASSLTGGTEAFFGQGTRLTVV.